One and the same sample provided the 25 T cell receptor beta chains below, sequenced in a study of blood T cell repertoires in COVID-19. TCRdb's table, derived via immunoSEQ multiplex PCR, lists solely in-frame clones and lacks some. This table has under 55,000 clones, around 86% appearing once. Sample: peripheral blood. These receptors were collected from a man aged 40-55 years with active COVID-19.

The V gene is TRBV6-2 or TRBV6-3, the J gene TRBJ2-1; 10 bases are a match to TRBD1. Trimming removed 6 bases from V and 3 bases from J; junction bases left unmatched: 5. CDR1 and CDR2 (germline): MNHEY, SVGEGT. The CDR3 length is 15 residues. Here the CDR3 reads CASSLRDRGYNEQFF. CDR3 nucleotide sequence: TGTGCCAGCAGCCTCCGGGACAGGGGCTACAATGAGCAGTTCTTC.

CDR3 coding DNA: TGTGCCAGCAGCTCTCCAGACCGGGCCAGAGGGGAGCAGTACTTC. It codes for CASSSPDRARGEQYF. The genes are TRBV5-5 and TRBJ2-7, with TRBD2 as a possible D gene (5 bases). Germline assignment: CDR1 SGHKS and CDR2 YYEKEE (reference sequence). V was shortened by 3 bases and J by 7 bases, with 20 bases between the two germline ends. This CDR3 has 15 amino acids.

The chain uses TRBV19 and TRBJ2-1; TRBD1 agrees at 8 bases. Germline assignment: CDR1 LNHDA and CDR2 SQIVND (reference sequence). This CDR3 region has 16 residues. The trim removed 5 bases at V and 8 bases at J, leaving 14 bases unmatched. As DNA, the CDR3 is TGTGCCAGTAGTCCCCGCCGGAGGACAGGGTTGGATGAGCAGTTCTTC. It encodes CASSPRRRTGLDEQFF. Full variable domain (missing parts from reference TRBV19 and TRBJ2-1): DGGITQSPKYLFRKEGQNVTLSCEQNLNHDAMYWYRQDPGQGLRLIYYSQIVNDFQKGDIAEGYSVSREKKESFPLTVTSAQKNPTAFYLCASSPRRRTGLDEQFFGPGTRLTVL.

The genes are TRBV21-1 and TRBJ1-1; the DNA was not used to check the table's D call, TRBD1. TRBV21-1 is an annotated pseudogene. The CDR3 length is 14 residues. Here the CDR3 reads CASTRPHMNTEAFF. CDR3 sequence (DNA): TGTGCCAGCACCCGTCCCCACATGAACACTGAAGCTTTCTTT.

J is TRBJ1-3 and V is TRBV11-3, with D perhaps TRBD1 (6 bases). The CDR3 consists of 15 residues. Germline V gene data show CDR1 as SGHNT and CDR2 as YENEEA. The V and J ends lost 1 base and 2 bases respectively, with 9 bases between them. The CDR3 DNA is TGTGCCAGCAGCTTAGGGGGGACAACTGGAAACACCATATATTTT. Its translation is CASSLGGTTGNTIYF.

The chain carries TRBV7-6 and TRBJ2-4; D is possibly TRBD1 (6 bases). The CDR3 sequence is 16 residues long. Deletions cut 5 bases from V and 5 bases from J, with 19 bases between. CDR1 SGHVS and CDR2 FNYEAQ come from the germline V gene. The CDR3 sequence: CASSQTARDIQNIQYF. The CDR3 region has the DNA TGTGCCAGCAGCCAAACCGCGAGGGACATACAAAACATTCAGTACTTC.

The genes are TRBV11-3 and TRBJ2-3, with 7 bases that match TRBD2. Germline lookup yields CDR1 SGHNT and CDR2 YENEEA. The CDR3 loop spans 15 amino acids. The V and J ends lost 5 bases and 6 bases, in that order; junction bases with no gene match: 11. The CDR3, as DNA: TGTGCCAGCAGCCCCTTTGGGGGGGTAGATGATACGCAGTATTTT. Amino acids: CASSPFGGVDDTQYF.

The rearrangement uses TRBV30 and TRBJ2-7; TRBD2 aligns across 9 bases. In germline, CDR1 is GTSNPN, CDR2 SVGIG (reference sequence). V trimming: 4 bases; J trimming: 1 base; junction bases outside the gene matches: 8. The CDR3 is made up of 15 amino acids. CDR3 DNA: TGTGCCTGGATGAATACTAGCGGGTTTTCCTACGAGCAGTACTTC. Its protein is CAWMNTSGFSYEQYF.

This clone was seen a single time. The rearrangement links TRBV2 to TRBJ2-1, with 11 bases lining up with TRBD2. The CDR3 runs to 15 residues. The V gene end was trimmed by 5 bases and the J gene end by 4 bases; junction bases not matched to a gene: 4. The germline gives CDR1 SNHLY, CDR2 FYNNEI. The CDR3: CASSSTSGRYNEQFF. Here the CDR3 DNA reads TGTGCCAGCAGTTCAACTAGCGGGAGATACAATGAGCAGTTCTTC.

The rearrangement links TRBV27 to TRBJ2-5; 10 nucleotides match TRBD1. In germline, CDR1 is MNHEY, CDR2 SMNVEV (reference sequence). This CDR3 region has 17 residues. The J segment lost 1 base and the V segment lost 1 base, leaving 6 bases of the junction unmatched. The CDR3 DNA reads TGTGCCAGCAGTTTATTGCAGACAGGGGGCCCCCAAGAGACCCAGTACTTC. This codes for CASSLLQTGGPQETQYF.

The chain recombines TRBV9 with TRBJ1-5, with a weak D call TRBD1 (6 bases). This CDR3 is 15 amino acids long. V lost 2 bases and J lost 3, with 12 bases in between. Germline loops: CDR1 SGDLS, CDR2 YYNGEE. The CDR3 DNA is TGTGCCAGCAGCGTGGCAGGGGAAAACAATCAGCCCCAGCATTTT. Its protein product is CASSVAGENNQPQHF.

The chain's CDR3 is CASSSGTGAYEQYF. CDR3 in DNA: TGTGCCAGCAGTTCCGGGACAGGGGCGTACGAGCAGTACTTC. The J gene is TRBJ2-7, the V gene TRBV5-6; 10 nucleotides line up with TRBD1. This CDR3 contains 14 residues. Looked up from germline, CDR1 is SGHDT and CDR2 is YYEEEE. Losses at the gene ends were 5 bases for V and 4 bases for J; bases not matched to a gene: 6.

This chain joins TRBV6-5 and TRBJ2-7; D perhaps matches TRBD2 (5 bases). CDR1 MNHEY and CDR2 SVGAGI come from the germline V gene. The CDR3 length is 13 residues. The V gene lost 7 bases and the J gene lost 7 bases, with 17 bases spanning the gap. The DNA of the CDR3 is TGTGCCAGCACGGGGAGACCGGGGAATGAGCAGTACTTC. Protein product: CASTGRPGNEQYF.

This clone came up once. The V and J genes are TRBV5-1 and TRBJ2-1, with D perhaps TRBD2 (6 bases). V shed 0 bases and J shed 6 bases, with 13 bases lying between them. Looked up from germline, CDR1 is SGHRS and CDR2 is YFSETQ. This CDR3 has 15 residues. The CDR3 protein is CASSLELADPNEQFF. CDR3 bases: TGCGCCAGCAGCTTGGAATTAGCGGACCCCAATGAGCAGTTCTTC.

This clone was picked up one time. The chain recombines TRBV15 with TRBJ2-7; a possible D gene is TRBD2 (6 bases). This CDR3 has 14 residues. The ends were cut back, 1 base at V and 4 bases at J, with 11 bases in the middle. The V gene's germline CDR1 is LNHNV and CDR2 YYDKDF (reference sequence). CDR3 sequence (DNA): TGTGCCACCAGCAGAGTGGCGGGGCGTTACGAGCAGTACTTC. The encoded protein is CATSRVAGRYEQYF.

V and J are TRBV11-3 and TRBJ2-1, with 7 bases identical to TRBD2. Unmatched junction bases numbered 2, after V lost 3 bases and J lost 0 bases. CDR3 length equals 15 residues. Per germline, CDR1 SGHNT and CDR2 YENEEA. Written as DNA, the CDR3 is TGTGCCAGCAGCTTCGGGGGGTACTCCTACAATGAGCAGTTCTTC. Translated, it gives CASSFGGYSYNEQFF.

The chain links TRBV7-2 to TRBJ2-1; the match to TRBD2 covers 10 bases. Trimming cost V 3 bases and J 6 bases; bases outside gene matches: 5. Per germline, CDR1 SGHTA and CDR2 FQGNSA. CDR3 length: 15 residues. In DNA, the CDR3 is TGTGCCAGCAGCTTCAAGGCTAGCGGGGGCAATGAGCAGTTCTTC. Translation: CASSFKASGGNEQFF.

As DNA, the CDR3 is TGTGCCAGCAAGGGGGCTGATGAGCAGTTCTTC. Protein product: CASKGADEQFF. The rearrangement links TRBV25-1 to TRBJ2-1; 7 bases line up with TRBD1. With V trimmed by 7 bases and J by 8 bases, 2 bases remained unmatched. CDR3 length: 11 amino acids. CDR1 and CDR2 (germline): MGHDK, SYGVNS.

This clone was recorded only once. In nucleotides, the CDR3 is TGTGCCAGCAGTTTACCACAGGGCAGAAACACCATATATTTT. Translation gives CASSLPQGRNTIYF. The rearrangement uses TRBV28 and TRBJ1-3, with D maybe TRBD1 (6 bases). The CDR3 extends over 14 amino acids. V was cut by 2 bases and J by 5 bases, with 10 bases left in between. CDR1 and CDR2 (germline): MDHEN, SYDVKM.

This clone qualifies as medium-sized. The chain links TRBV6-5 to TRBJ1-2, with TRBD1 matching over 11 bases. V shed 7 bases, J shed 4 bases, and the junction held 5 bases outside the gene matches. This CDR3 contains 14 residues. CDR1 and CDR2 from the germline V gene are MNHEY and SVGAGI. In nucleotides, the CDR3 is TGTGCCAGCACTCGGACAGGGGGCGTCTATGGCTACACCTTC. Amino acid sequence: CASTRTGGVYGYTF.

The chain uses TRBV12-5 and TRBJ2-1; 7 nucleotides line up with TRBD2. The CDR3 runs 14 residues. From germline, CDR1 is LGHNT and CDR2 FRNRAP. Trimming removed 6 bases from V and 4 bases from J; junction bases left unmatched: 6. The CDR3: CASGPGGAYNEQFF. CDR3 bases: TGTGCTAGTGGCCCGGGGGGAGCATACAATGAGCAGTTCTTC. Complete variable domain (other parts from reference TRBV12-5 and TRBJ2-1): DARVTQTPRHKVTEMGQEVTMRCQPILGHNTVFWYRQTMMQGLELLAYFRNRAPLDDSGMPKDRFSAEMPDATLATLKIQPSEPRDSAVYFCASGPGGAYNEQFFGPGTRLTVL.

CDR3 protein: CASQGLDTGELFF. CDR3 in DNA: TGTGCCAGCCAGGGGTTGGACACCGGGGAGCTGTTTTTT. V gene TRBV2 combines with J gene TRBJ2-2; D is possibly TRBD1 (6 bases). V lost 8 bases, J lost 3 bases, and 10 bases lay in between. The CDR3 consists of 13 residues. Germline V gene lookup returns CDR1 SNHLY and CDR2 FYNNEI.

This chain uses TRBV5-5 with TRBJ1-5; 7 nucleotides match TRBD1. Germline-derived CDR1 and CDR2 are SGHKS and YYEKEE (reference sequence). The CDR3 runs to 14 residues. J was trimmed by 4 bases and V by 5 bases; bases with no gene match: 6. The CDR3 loop is CASSHDRENQPQHF. The CDR3 nucleotides are TGTGCCAGCAGTCATGACAGGGAAAATCAGCCCCAGCATTTT.

The V gene is TRBV29-1, the J gene TRBJ2-3; perhaps TRBD1 as D (5 bases). Germline CDR1 is SQVTM and CDR2 is ANQGSEA. The CDR3 has 15 residues. The V gene lost 7 bases and the J gene lost 4 bases, with 21 bases spanning the gap. This chain's CDR3 is CSGNVGAAHPDTQYF. DNA for the CDR3: TGCAGCGGTAACGTTGGGGCAGCCCACCCAGATACGCAGTATTTT.

The CDR3: CSARIKETQYF. CDR3 bases: TGCAGTGCTAGAATAAAAGAGACCCAGTACTTC. The chain employs TRBV20-1 and TRBJ2-5; no reliable D call. Trimming removed 2 bases from V and 3 bases from J, with 4 bases in between. The CDR3 runs to 11 residues. Germline assignment: CDR1 DFQATT and CDR2 SNEGSKA (reference sequence).